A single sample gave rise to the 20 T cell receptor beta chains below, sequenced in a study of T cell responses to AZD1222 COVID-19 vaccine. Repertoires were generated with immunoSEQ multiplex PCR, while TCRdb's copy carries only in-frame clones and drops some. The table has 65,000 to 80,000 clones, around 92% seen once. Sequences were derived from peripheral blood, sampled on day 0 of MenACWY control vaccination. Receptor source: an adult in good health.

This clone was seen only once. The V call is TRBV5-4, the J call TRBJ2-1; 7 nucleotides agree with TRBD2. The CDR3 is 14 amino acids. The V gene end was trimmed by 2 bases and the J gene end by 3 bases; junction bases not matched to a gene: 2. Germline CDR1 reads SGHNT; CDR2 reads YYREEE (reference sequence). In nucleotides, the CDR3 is TGTGCCAGCAGCTTCGGCGGGGGCTACAATGAGCAGTTCTTC. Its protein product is CASSFGGGYNEQFF.

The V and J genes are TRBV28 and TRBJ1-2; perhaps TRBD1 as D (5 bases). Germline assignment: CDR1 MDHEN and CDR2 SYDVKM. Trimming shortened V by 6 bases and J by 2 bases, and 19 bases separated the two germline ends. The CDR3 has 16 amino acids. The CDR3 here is CASSLLSQGLNYGYTF. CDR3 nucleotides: TGTGCCAGCAGCCTTTTGTCTCAGGGCCTCAACTATGGCTACACCTTC.

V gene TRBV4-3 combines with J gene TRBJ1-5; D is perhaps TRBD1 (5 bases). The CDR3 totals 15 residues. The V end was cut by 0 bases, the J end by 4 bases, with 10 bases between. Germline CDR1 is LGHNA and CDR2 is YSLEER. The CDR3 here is CASSQEGRGNQPQHF. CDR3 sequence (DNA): TGCGCCAGCAGCCAAGAAGGGAGGGGAAATCAGCCCCAGCATTTT.

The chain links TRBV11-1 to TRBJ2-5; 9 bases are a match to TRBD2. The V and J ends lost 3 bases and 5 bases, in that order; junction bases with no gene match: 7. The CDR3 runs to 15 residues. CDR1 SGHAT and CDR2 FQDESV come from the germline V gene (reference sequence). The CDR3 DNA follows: TGTGCCAGCAGCTTCTCAGCGGGAGGTCACGAGACCCAGTACTTC. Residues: CASSFSAGGHETQYF.

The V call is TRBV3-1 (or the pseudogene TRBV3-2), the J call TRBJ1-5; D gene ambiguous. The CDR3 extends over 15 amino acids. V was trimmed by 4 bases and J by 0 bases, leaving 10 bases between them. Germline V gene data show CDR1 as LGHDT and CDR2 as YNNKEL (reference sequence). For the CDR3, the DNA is TGTGCCAGCAGCCCCTCGGCTGGTAGCAATCAGCCCCAGCATTTT. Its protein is CASSPSAGSNQPQHF.

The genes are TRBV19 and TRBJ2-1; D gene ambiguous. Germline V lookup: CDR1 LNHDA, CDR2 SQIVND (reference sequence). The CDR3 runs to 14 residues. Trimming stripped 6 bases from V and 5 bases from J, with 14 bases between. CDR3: CASSQRIGDNEQFF. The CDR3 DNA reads TGTGCCAGTAGCCAAAGAATTGGGGACAATGAGCAGTTCTTC.

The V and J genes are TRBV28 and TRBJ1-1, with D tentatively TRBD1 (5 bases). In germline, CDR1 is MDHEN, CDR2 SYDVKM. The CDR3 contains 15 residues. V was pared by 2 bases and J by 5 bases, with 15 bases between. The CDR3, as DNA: TGTGCCAGCAGTTTAGGGGGGTTAGATGGGACTGAAGCTTTCTTT. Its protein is CASSLGGLDGTEAFF. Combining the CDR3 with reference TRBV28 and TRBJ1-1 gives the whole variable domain DVKVTQSSRYLVKRTGEKVFLECVQDMDHENMFWYRQDPGLGLRLIYFSYDVKMKEKGDIPEGYSVSREKKERFSLILESASTNQTSMYLCASSLGGLDGTEAFFGQGTRLTVV.

CDR3 residues: CASSFGDTEAFF. CDR3 DNA sequence: TGCGCCAGCAGCTTCGGGGATACTGAAGCTTTCTTT. The V gene is TRBV5-1, the J gene TRBJ1-1; D uncertain. The V and J ends lost 2 bases and 5 bases respectively, with 7 bases between them. Germline-derived CDR1 and CDR2 are SGHRS and YFSETQ. The CDR3 spans 12 residues.

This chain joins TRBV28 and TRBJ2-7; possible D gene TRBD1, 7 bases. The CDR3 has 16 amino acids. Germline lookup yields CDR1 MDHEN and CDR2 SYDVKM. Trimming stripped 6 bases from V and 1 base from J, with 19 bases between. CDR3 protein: CASSSGGLQGSYEQYF. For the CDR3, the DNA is TGTGCCAGCAGCTCCGGGGGTTTACAGGGGTCCTACGAGCAGTACTTC.

CDR3 DNA sequence: TGTGCCATCAGTGAGTCCGAAGTAAATCCTGGTTATGGCTACACCTTC. Protein sequence: CAISESEVNPGYGYTF. V gene TRBV10-3 combines with J gene TRBJ1-2; no firm D call. Germline CDR1 reads ENHRY; CDR2 reads SYGVKD. V was clipped by 0 bases and J by 5 bases, with 16 bases between them. The CDR3 contains 16 residues.

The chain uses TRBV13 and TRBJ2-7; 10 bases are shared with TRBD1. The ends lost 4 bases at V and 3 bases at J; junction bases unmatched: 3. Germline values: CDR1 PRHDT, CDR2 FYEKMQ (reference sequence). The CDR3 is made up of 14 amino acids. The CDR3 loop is CASSSGDRGYEQYF. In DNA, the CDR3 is TGTGCCAGCAGCTCGGGGGACAGGGGCTACGAGCAGTACTTC.

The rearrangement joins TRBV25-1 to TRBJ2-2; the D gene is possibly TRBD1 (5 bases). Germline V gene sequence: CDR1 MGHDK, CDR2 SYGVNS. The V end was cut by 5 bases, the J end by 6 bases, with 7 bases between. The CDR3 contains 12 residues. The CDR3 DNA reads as TGTGCCAGCAGTCAGGGTCCCGGGGAGCTGTTTTTT. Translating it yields CASSQGPGELFF.

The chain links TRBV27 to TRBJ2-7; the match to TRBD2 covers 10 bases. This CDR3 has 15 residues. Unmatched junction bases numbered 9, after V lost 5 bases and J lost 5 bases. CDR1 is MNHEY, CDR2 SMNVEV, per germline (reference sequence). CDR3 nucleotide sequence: TGTGCCAGCAGTCCCGCCACTAGCGGGAAGAACGAGCAGTACTTC. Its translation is CASSPATSGKNEQYF.

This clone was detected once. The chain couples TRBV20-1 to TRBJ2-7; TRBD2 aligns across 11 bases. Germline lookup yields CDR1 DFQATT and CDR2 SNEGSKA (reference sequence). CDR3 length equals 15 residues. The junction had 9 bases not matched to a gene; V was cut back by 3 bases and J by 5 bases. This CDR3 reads CSASVAGGPSHEQYF. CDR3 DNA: TGCAGTGCTAGTGTAGCGGGGGGGCCATCTCACGAGCAGTACTTC.

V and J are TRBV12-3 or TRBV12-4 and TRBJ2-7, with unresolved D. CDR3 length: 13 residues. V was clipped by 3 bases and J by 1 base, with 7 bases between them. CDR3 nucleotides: TGTGCCAGCAGTTTGGTACAGTCCTACGAGCAGTACTTC. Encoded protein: CASSLVQSYEQYF.

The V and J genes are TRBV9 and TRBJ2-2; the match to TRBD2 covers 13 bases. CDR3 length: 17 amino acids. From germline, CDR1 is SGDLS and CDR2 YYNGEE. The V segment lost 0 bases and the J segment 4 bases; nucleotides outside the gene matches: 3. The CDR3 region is CASSVARLAGGTGELFF. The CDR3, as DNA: TGTGCCAGCAGCGTAGCTAGACTAGCGGGGGGCACCGGGGAGCTGTTTTTT.

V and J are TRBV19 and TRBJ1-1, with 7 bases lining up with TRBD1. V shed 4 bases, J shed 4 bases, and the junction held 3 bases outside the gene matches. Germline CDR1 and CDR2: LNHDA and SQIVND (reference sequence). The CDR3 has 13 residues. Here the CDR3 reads CASSNRQGTEAFF. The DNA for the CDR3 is TGTGCCAGTAGTAACCGACAGGGCACTGAAGCTTTCTTT. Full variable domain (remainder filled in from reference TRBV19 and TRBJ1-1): DGGITQSPKYLFRKEGQNVTLSCEQNLNHDAMYWYRQDPGQGLRLIYYSQIVNDFQKGDIAEGYSVSREKKESFPLTVTSAQKNPTAFYLCASSNRQGTEAFFGQGTRLTVV.

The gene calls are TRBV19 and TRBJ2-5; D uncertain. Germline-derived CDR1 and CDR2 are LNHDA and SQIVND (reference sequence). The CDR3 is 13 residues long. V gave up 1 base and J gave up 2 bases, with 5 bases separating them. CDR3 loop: CASSIGQQETQYF. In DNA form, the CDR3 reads TGTGCCAGTAGTATAGGACAACAAGAGACCCAGTACTTC.

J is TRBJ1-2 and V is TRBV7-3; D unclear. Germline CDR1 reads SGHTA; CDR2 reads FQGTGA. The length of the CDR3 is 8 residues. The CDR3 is CARYGYTF. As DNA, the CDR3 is TGTGCTAGATATGGCTACACCTTC.

The chain's CDR3 is CATSEPRTANEQFF. For the CDR3, the DNA is TGTGCCACCAGTGAACCCCGGACAGCCAATGAGCAGTTCTTC. The chain employs TRBV24-1 and TRBJ2-1; the D gene is possibly TRBD1 (6 bases). The germline V gene encodes CDR1 KGHDR and CDR2 SFDVKD. CDR3 length: 14 residues. V gave up 4 bases and J gave up 6 bases, with 12 bases separating them.